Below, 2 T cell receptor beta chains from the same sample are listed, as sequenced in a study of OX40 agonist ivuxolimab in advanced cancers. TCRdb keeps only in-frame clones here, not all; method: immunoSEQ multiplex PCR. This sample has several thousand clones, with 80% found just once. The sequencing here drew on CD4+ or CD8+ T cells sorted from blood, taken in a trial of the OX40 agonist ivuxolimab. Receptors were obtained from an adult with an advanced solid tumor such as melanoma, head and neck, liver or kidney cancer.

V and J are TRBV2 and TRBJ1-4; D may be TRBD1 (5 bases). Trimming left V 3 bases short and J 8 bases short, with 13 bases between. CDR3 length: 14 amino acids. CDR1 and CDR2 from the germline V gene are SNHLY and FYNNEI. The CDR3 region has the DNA TGTGCCAGCAGTGATTCAGGGTTTCAGGAAAAACTGTTTTTT. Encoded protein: CASSDSGFQEKLFF. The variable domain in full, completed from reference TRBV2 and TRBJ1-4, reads EPEVTQTPSHQVTQMGQEVILRCVPISNHLYFYWYRQILGQKVEFLVSFYNNEISEKSEIFDDQFSVERPDGSNFTLKIRSTKLEDSAMYFCASSDSGFQEKLFFGSGTQLSVL.

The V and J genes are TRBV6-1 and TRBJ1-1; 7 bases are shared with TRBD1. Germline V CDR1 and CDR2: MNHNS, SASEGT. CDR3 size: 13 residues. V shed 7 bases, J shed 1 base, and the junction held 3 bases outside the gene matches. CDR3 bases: TGTGCCAGCAAAACAGGGGAGAACACTGAAGCTTTCTTT. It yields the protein CASKTGENTEAFF.